This TCR beta chain derives from a study of blood T cell repertoires in COVID-19. Across the whole study: Donors in the United States, Italy and Spain gave samples during acute or convalescent COVID-19.

Germline loops: CDR1 SNHLY, CDR2 FYNNEI. V lost 6 bases and J 3 bases, leaving 13 bases between the germline ends. The CDR3 is 14 residues long. Libraries were prepared by immunoSEQ multiplex PCR; TCRdb keeps only in-frame clonotypes and omits some of them. The sample has more than 70,000 clones, roughly 84% seen once. The chain links TRBV2 to TRBJ2-3; D unresolved. The specimen sequenced was peripheral blood. The sequence was collected from an elderly woman in a cohort sampled during active or convalescent COVID-19. In DNA form, the CDR3 reads TGTGCCAGCAGGGTCTCACGAGGAACAGATACGCAGTATTTT. Translated: CASRVSRGTDTQYF. Drawing the rest from reference TRBV2 and TRBJ2-3, the complete variable domain is EPEVTQTPSHQVTQMGQEVILRCVPISNHLYFYWYRQILGQKVEFLVSFYNNEISEKSEIFDDQFSVERPDGSNFTLKIRSTKLEDSAMYFCASRVSRGTDTQYFGPGTRLTVL.